This T cell receptor (beta chain) was profiled in a study of control samples from healthy donors and cancer patients. V lost 5 bases and J 2 bases, leaving 12 bases between the germline ends. Germline loops: CDR1 SGHVS, CDR2 FQNEAQ. The CDR3 consists of 14 residues. Data came from immunoSEQ multiplex PCR; TCRdb stores just in-frame clones and leaves some out. There are about 130,000 clones in the sample; approximately 90% occur only once, and 2% to 2.5% lies in the top ten. What was sequenced was blood. This chain links TRBV7-8 with TRBJ1-1; unclear D gene. The receptor was derived from a young man in good health. CDR3 sequence: CASSPAQENTEAFF. CDR3 DNA: TGTGCCAGCAGCCCAGCTCAGGAAAACACTGAAGCTTTCTTT.